The rows below give T cell receptor beta chains drawn from one sample of a study of T cell responses to AZD1222 COVID-19 vaccine. Some clones are missing from TCRdb's copy, which holds only in-frame ones; the method was immunoSEQ multiplex PCR. The sample records under 200,000 clones, about 88% being singletons. The source material was peripheral blood, sampled 28 days after the second AZD1222 dose. Receptors originate from an adult who received the AZD1222 COVID-19 vaccine. Both conserved end residues are part of each CDR3. D genes are given only for firm matches. Size values are once, few and many counts, or a class for expanded clones, and some rows have none.

clone size,V gene,D gene,J gene,CDR3 DNA,CDR3 protein
-,TRBV28,-,TRBJ2-2,TGTGCCAGCAGTTCAGGGAGGATGTTTTTT,CASSSGRMFF
-,TRBV24-1,-,TRBJ1-6,TGTGCCACCAGTGCCCACTTGGGTTCACCCCTCCACTTT,CATSAHLGSPLHF
-,TRBV10-3,-,TRBJ1-4,TGTGCCATCAAGGCGGCAACTAATGAAAAACTGTTTTTT,CAIKAATNEKLFF
-,TRBV5-4,TRBD1,TRBJ1-1,TGTGCCAGCAGCTTGGCAGGACAGGGGGCTAGAATTGAAGCTTTCTTT,CASSLAGQGARIEAFF
-,TRBV10-3,-,TRBJ2-3,TGTGCCATCAGAGGGGGGGAGGGGTGGACAGATACGCAGTATTTT,CAIRGGEGWTDTQYF
-,TRBV27,TRBD1,TRBJ1-2,TGTGCCAGCAGTAGGACGACGGGACAGGGACACTATGGCTACACCTTC,CASSRTTGQGHYGYTF
-,TRBV20-1,-,TRBJ1-3,TGCAGTGCTAGTCACCCCCTCGACTCTGGAAACACCATATATTTT,CSASHPLDSGNTIYF
-,TRBV30,-,TRBJ1-2,TGTGCCTGGAGTGACCGCTCGGACGGCTACACCTTC,CAWSDRSDGYTF
-,TRBV19,-,TRBJ2-3,TGTGCCAGTAGTATAGGCGGTACAGATACGCAGTATTTT,CASSIGGTDTQYF
-,TRBV7-2,-,TRBJ2-7,TGTGCCAGCAGCACTCAGGACGGACCTTACGAGCAGTACTTC,CASSTQDGPYEQYF
-,TRBV29-1,TRBD2,TRBJ2-2,TGCAGCGTAGAGGGGGGAGCTAGCGGGAGGACCGGGGAGCTGTTTTTT,CSVEGGASGRTGELFF
-,TRBV7-3,-,TRBJ2-6,TGTGCCAGCAGCTTAACCGCCGGGTCTGGGGCCAACGTCCTGACTTTC,CASSLTAGSGANVLTF
once,TRBV14,-,TRBJ1-6,TGTGCCAGCAGCCAAGCGGCCCTTAACAGGGTCGATTCACCCCTCCACTTT,CASSQAALNRVDSPLHF
-,TRBV7-2,-,TRBJ2-7,TGTGCCAGCAGCTTTTCACCCGGGACGTGGGGCTCCTACGAGCAGTACTTC,CASSFSPGTWGSYEQYF
-,TRBV11-2,TRBD2,TRBJ2-1,TGTGCCAGCAGCTATCTAGCGGGGTCCTACAATGAGCAGTTCTTC,CASSYLAGSYNEQFF
-,TRBV5-1,-,TRBJ2-3,TGCGCCAGCAGCTTAAGGGGCGCATCAGATACGCAGTATTTT,CASSLRGASDTQYF
-,TRBV3-1/TRBV3-2,-,TRBJ2-7,TGTGCCAGCAGCCAAGATACAGGGACAAAATCCTACGAGCAGTACTTC,CASSQDTGTKSYEQYF
-,TRBV10-3,TRBD2,TRBJ2-7,TGTGCCATCAGGACTAGCGGGGGGCTCTCCTACGAGCAGTACTTC,CAIRTSGGLSYEQYF
-,TRBV24-1,-,TRBJ2-1,TGTGCCACCAGTGATTTGAGGGGGAGGCGGGCCAGCTCCTACAATGAGCAGTTCTTC,CATSDLRGRRASSYNEQFF
-,TRBV6-5,-,TRBJ2-7,TGTGCCAGCAGTCCTTCGGACTCATTCATCTACGAGCAGTACTTC,CASSPSDSFIYEQYF
-,TRBV6-2/TRBV6-3,-,TRBJ1-2,TGTGCCAGCAGTTATAGGAGTGAGGGAGGCTACACCTTC,CASSYRSEGGYTF
-,TRBV5-4,-,TRBJ2-7,TGTGCCAGCAGCTCTGAGTTGGGGGAACCCGAGCAGTACTTC,CASSSELGEPEQYF
once,TRBV5-4,-,TRBJ2-5,TGTGCCAGCAGTCGGACGGGGCAAGAGACCCAGTACTTC,CASSRTGQETQYF
-,TRBV11-3,-,TRBJ1-6,TGTGCCAGCAGCTTGTACCACGGGAATTCACCCCTCCACTTT,CASSLYHGNSPLHF